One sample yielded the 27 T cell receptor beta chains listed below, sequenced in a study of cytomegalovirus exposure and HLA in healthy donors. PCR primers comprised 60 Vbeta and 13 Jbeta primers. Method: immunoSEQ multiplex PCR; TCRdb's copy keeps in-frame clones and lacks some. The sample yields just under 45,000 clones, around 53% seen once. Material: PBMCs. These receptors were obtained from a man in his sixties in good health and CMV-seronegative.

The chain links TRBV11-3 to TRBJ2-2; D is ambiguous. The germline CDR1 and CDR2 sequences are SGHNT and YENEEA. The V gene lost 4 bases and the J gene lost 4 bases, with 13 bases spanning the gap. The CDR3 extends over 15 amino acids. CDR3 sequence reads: CASSSDSPRTGELFF. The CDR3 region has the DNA TGTGCCAGCAGCTCAGATTCCCCCCGCACCGGGGAGCTGTTTTTT.

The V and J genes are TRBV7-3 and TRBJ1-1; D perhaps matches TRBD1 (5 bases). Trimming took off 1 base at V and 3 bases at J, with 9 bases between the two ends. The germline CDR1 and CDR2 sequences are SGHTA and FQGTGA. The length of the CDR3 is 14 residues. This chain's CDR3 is CASSLRGGYTEAFF. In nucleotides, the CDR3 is TGTGCCAGCAGCTTAAGGGGGGGGTACACTGAAGCTTTCTTT.

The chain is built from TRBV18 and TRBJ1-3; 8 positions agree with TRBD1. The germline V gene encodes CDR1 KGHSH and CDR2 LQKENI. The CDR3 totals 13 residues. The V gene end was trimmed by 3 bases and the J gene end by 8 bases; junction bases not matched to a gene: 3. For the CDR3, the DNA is TGTGCCAGCTCACCTCCGACAGGGGACACCATATATTTT. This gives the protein CASSPPTGDTIYF.

For the CDR3, the DNA is TGTGCCAGCAGCCAAGTTGGGGGGACCACTGAAGCTTTCTTT. Protein: CASSQVGGTTEAFF. The chain joins TRBV7-9 to TRBJ1-1; weak D call: TRBD1 (5 bases). V dropped 5 bases and J dropped 4 bases, with 14 bases sitting between them. The CDR3 is 14 residues long. CDR1 and CDR2 from the germline V gene are SEHNR and FQNEAQ (reference sequence).

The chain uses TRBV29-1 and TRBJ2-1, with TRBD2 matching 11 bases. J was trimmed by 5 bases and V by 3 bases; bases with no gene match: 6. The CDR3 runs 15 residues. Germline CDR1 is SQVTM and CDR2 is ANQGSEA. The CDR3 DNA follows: TGCAGCGTTGAGATAGCGGGAGGGCCCAACAATGAGCAGTTCTTC. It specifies CSVEIAGGPNNEQFF.

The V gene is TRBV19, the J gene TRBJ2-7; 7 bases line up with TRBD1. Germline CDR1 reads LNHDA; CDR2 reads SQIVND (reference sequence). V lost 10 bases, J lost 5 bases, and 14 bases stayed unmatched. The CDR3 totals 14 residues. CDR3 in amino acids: CATQATGSIHEQYF. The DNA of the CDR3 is TGTGCCACGCAAGCGACAGGGTCCATCCACGAGCAGTACTTC.

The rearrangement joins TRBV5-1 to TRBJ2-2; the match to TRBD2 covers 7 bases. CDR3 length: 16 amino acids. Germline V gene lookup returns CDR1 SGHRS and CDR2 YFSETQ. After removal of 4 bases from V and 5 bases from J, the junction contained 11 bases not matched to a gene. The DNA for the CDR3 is TGCGCCAGCAGCCCGGGTGCAGGCGGGGGAACCGGGGAGCTGTTTTTT. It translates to CASSPGAGGGTGELFF.

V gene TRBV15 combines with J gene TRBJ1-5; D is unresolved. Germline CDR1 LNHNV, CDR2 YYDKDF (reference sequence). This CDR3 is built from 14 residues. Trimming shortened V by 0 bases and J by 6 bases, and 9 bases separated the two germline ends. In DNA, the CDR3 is TGTGCCACCAGCAGAGATTACGGGGTTCAGCCCCAGCATTTT. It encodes CATSRDYGVQPQHF.

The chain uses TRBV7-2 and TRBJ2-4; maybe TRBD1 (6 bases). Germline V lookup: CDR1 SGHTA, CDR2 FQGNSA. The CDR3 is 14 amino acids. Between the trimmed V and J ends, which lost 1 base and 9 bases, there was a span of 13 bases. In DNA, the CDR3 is TGTGCCAGCAGCTTAGAGGGGGTCTGGGGCATTCAGTACTTC. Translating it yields CASSLEGVWGIQYF.

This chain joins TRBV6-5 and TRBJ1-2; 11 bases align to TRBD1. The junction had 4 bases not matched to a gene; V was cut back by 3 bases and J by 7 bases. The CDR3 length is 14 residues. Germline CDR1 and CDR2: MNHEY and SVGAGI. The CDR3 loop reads CASSYGTGGFGYTF. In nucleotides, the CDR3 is TGTGCCAGCAGTTATGGGACAGGGGGATTTGGCTACACCTTC.

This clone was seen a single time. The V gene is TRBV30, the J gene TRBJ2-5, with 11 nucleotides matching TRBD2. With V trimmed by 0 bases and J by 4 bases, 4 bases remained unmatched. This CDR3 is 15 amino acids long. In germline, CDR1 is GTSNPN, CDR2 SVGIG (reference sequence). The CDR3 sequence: CAWSVTSGRGETQYF. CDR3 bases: TGTGCCTGGAGTGTAACTAGCGGGAGAGGAGAGACCCAGTACTTC.

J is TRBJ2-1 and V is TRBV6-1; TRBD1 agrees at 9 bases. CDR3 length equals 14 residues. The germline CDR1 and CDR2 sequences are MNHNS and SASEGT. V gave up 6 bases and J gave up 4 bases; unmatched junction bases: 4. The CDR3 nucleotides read TGTGCCAGCAGCCCGACAGGGGGATACAATGAGCAGTTCTTC. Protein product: CASSPTGGYNEQFF.

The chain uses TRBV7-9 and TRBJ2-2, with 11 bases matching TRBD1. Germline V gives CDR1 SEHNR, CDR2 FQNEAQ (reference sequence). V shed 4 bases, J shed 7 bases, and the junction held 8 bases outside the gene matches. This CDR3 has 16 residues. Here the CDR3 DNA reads TGTGCCAGCAGCTACCTCGGACAGGGGGCATTCGGGGAGCTGTTTTTT. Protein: CASSYLGQGAFGELFF.

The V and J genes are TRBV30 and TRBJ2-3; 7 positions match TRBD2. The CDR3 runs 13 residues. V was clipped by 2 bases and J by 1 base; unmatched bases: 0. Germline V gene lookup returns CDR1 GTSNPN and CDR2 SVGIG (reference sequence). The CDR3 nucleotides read TGTGCCTGGAGTCTAGCGGGCACAGATACGCAGTATTTT. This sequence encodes CAWSLAGTDTQYF.

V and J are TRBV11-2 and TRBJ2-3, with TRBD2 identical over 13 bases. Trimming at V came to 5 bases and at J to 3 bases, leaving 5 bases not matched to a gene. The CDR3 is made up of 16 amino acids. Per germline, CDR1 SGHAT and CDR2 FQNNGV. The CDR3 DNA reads TGTGCCAGCAGCCCAAGGACTAGCGGGAGAACAGATACGCAGTATTTT. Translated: CASSPRTSGRTDTQYF.

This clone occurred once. CDR3 in amino acids: CASSPRDSTNTEAFF. The CDR3 DNA reads TGTGCCAGCTCACCGCGGGACAGTACGAACACTGAAGCTTTCTTT. The chain joins TRBV18 to TRBJ1-1, with 7 bases fitting TRBD1. V trimming: 3 bases; J trimming: 1 base; junction bases outside the gene matches: 5. The CDR3 runs 15 residues. Germline CDR1 and CDR2: KGHSH and LQKENI.

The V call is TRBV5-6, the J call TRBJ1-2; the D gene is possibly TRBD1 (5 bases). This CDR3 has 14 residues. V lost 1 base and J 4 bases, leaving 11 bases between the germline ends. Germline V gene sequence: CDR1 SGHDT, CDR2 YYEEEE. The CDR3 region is CASSLRGVVYGYTF. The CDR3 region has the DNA TGTGCCAGCAGCTTGAGGGGCGTAGTCTATGGCTACACCTTC.

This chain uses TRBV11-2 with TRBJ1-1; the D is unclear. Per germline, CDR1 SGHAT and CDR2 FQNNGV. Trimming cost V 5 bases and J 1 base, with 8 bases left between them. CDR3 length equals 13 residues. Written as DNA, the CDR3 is TGTGCCAGCAGCCGGTACGGGAACACTGAAGCTTTCTTT. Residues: CASSRYGNTEAFF.

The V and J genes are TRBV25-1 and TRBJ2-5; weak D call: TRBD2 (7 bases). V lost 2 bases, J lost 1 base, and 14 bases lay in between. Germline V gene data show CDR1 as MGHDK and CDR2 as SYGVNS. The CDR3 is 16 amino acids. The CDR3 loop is CASSEGEGGSQETQYF. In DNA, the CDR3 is TGTGCCAGCAGTGAAGGGGAGGGGGGCTCCCAAGAGACCCAGTACTTC.

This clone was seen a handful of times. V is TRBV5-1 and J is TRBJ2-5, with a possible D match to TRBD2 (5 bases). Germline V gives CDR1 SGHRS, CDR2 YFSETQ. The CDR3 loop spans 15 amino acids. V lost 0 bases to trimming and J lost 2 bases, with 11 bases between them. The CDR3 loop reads CASSLAGNLQETQYF. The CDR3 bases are TGCGCCAGCAGCTTGGCCGGGAACTTGCAAGAGACCCAGTACTTC.

The CDR3 sequence is CASSGTQFNQPQHF. As DNA, the CDR3 is TGTGCCAGCAGCGGGACACAATTTAATCAGCCCCAGCATTTT. The chain joins TRBV7-9 to TRBJ1-5, with TRBD1 as a possible D gene (6 bases). This CDR3 spans 14 amino acids. Germline CDR1 and CDR2: SEHNR and FQNEAQ (reference sequence). Trimming left V 5 bases short and J 4 bases short, with 12 bases between.

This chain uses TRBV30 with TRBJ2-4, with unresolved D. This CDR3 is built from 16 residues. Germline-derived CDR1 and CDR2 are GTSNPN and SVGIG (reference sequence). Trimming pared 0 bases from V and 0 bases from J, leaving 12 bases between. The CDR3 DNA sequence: TGTGCCTGGAGTGTACAAGTCCTGCTAGCCAAAAACATTCAGTACTTC. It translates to CAWSVQVLLAKNIQYF.

CDR3 bases: TGTGCCAGCAGCTTGGGACAGGGGCATCAGCCCCAGCATTTT. This encodes CASSLGQGHQPQHF. The V call is TRBV5-6, the J call TRBJ1-5; 8 bases map to TRBD1. The ends lost 0 bases at V and 5 bases at J; junction bases unmatched: 1. The CDR3 has 14 amino acids. Germline V CDR1 and CDR2: SGHDT, YYEEEE.

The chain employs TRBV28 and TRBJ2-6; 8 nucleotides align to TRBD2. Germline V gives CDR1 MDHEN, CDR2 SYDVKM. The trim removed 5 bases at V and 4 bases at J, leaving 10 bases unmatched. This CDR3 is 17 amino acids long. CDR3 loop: CASSPPGRALGANVLTF. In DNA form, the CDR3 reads TGTGCCAGCAGTCCCCCCGGGAGGGCCCTCGGGGCCAACGTCCTGACTTTC. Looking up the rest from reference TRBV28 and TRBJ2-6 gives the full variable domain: DVKVTQSSRYLVKRTGEKVFLECVQDMDHENMFWYRQDPGLGLRLIYFSYDVKMKEKGDIPEGYSVSREKKERFSLILESASTNQTSMYLCASSPPGRALGANVLTFGAGSRLTVL.

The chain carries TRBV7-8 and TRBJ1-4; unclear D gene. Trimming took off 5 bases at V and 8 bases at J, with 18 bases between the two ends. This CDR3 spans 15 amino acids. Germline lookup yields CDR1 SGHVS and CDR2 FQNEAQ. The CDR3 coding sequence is TGTGCCAGCAGCGAACGGTGGGCGGGGAAAGAAAAACTGTTTTTT. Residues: CASSERWAGKEKLFF.

This CDR3 reads CASRGTGSSNQPQHF. The CDR3 DNA follows: TGTGCCAGCAGGGGGACAGGGTCTAGCAATCAGCCCCAGCATTTT. This chain connects TRBV28 to TRBJ1-5; 9 nucleotides match TRBD1. This CDR3 contains 15 residues. Germline loops: CDR1 MDHEN, CDR2 SYDVKM. Trimming at V came to 6 bases and at J to 0 bases, leaving 3 bases not matched to a gene.

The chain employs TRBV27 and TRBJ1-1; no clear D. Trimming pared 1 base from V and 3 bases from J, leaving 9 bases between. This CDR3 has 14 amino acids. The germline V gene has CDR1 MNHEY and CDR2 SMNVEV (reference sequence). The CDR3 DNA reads TGTGCCAGCAGTTTATATGGGGAGCACACTGAAGCTTTCTTT. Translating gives CASSLYGEHTEAFF.